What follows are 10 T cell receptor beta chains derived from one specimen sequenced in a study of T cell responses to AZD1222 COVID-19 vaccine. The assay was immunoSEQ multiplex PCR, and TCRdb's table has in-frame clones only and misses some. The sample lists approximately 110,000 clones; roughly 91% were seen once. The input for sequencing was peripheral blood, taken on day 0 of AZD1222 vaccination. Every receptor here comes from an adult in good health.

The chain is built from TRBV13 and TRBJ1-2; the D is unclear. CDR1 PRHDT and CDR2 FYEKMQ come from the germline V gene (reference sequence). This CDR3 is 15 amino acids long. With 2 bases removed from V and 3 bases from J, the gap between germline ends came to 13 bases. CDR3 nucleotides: TGTGCCAGCAGCTTAAAGCGATCGTTGCACTATGGCTACACCTTC. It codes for CASSLKRSLHYGYTF.

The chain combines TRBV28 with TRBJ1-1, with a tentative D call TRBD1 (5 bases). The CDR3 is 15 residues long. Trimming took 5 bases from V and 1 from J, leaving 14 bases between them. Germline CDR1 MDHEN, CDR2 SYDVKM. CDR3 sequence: CASSPLGGKNTEAFF. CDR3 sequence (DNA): TGTGCCAGCAGTCCCTTGGGGGGGAAGAACACTGAAGCTTTCTTT.

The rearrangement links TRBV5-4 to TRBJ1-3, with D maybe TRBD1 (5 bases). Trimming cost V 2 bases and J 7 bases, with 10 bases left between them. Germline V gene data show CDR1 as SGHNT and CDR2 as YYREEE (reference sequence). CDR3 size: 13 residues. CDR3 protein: CASSFRAGNTIYF. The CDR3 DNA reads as TGTGCCAGCAGCTTCAGGGCCGGGAACACCATATATTTT.

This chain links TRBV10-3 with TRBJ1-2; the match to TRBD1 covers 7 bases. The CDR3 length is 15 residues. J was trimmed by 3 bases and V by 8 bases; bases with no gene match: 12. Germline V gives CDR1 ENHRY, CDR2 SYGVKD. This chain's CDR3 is CAISTGTARHYGYTF. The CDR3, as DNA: TGTGCCATCTCAACGGGGACAGCCAGACACTATGGCTACACCTTC.

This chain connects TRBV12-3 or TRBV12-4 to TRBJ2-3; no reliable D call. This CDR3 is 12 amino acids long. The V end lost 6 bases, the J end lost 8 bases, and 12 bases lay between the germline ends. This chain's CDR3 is CASSPGGGTQYF. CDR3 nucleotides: TGTGCCAGCAGCCCCGGCGGCGGTACGCAGTATTTT.

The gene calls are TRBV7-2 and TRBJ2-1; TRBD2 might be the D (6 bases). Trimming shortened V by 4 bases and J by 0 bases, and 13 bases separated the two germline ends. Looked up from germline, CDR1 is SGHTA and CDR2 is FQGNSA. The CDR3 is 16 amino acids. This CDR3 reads CASSSRGGSSYNEQFF. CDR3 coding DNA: TGTGCCAGCAGCTCCCGTGGGGGGAGCTCCTACAATGAGCAGTTCTTC.

CDR3 coding DNA: TGTGCCAGTAGTATAGATTCAGGGTCTGGGGCCAACGTCCTGACTTTC. Its protein product is CASSIDSGSGANVLTF. The gene calls are TRBV19 and TRBJ2-6, with D perhaps TRBD1 (5 bases). Germline V gives CDR1 LNHDA, CDR2 SQIVND (reference sequence). The V gene lost 0 bases and the J gene lost 1 base, with 7 bases spanning the gap. The CDR3 length is 16 residues.

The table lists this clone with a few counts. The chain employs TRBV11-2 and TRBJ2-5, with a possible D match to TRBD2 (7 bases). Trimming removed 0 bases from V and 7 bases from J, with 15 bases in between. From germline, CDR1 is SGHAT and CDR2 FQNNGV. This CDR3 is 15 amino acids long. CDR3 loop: CASSLDNRGAGTQYF. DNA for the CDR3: TGTGCCAGCAGCTTAGATAACCGGGGGGCCGGGACCCAGTACTTC.

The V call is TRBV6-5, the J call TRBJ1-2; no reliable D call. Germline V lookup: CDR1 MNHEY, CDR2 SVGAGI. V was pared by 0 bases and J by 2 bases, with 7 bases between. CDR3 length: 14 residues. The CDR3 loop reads CASSYSAGNYGYTF. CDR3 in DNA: TGTGCCAGCAGTTACTCGGCAGGAAACTATGGCTACACCTTC.

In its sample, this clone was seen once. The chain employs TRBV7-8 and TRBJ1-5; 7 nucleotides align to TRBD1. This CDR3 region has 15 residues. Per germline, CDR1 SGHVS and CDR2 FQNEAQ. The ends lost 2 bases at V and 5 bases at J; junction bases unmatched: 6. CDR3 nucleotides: TGTGCCAGCAGCTTATTGGGACAGCCCGATCAGCCCCAGCATTTT. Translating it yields CASSLLGQPDQPQHF.